The 3 T cell receptor beta chains in this list originate from one sample, sequenced in a study of blood T cell repertoires in COVID-19. Data came from immunoSEQ multiplex PCR; TCRdb stores just in-frame clones and leaves some out. The sample lists approximately 280,000 clones, roughly 89% seen once, with under 2.5% in the top ten. Sequencing was carried out using peripheral blood. All receptors come from a man aged 45-65 years with acute or convalescent COVID-19.

Here the CDR3 reads CASSSHRGGNTIYF. CDR3 DNA sequence: TGTGCCAGCAGCTCTCACAGGGGGGGGAACACCATATATTTT. J is TRBJ1-3 and V is TRBV9, with 8 bases lining up with TRBD1. V was pared by 4 bases and J by 7 bases, with 7 bases of the junction left unmatched. The CDR3 loop spans 14 amino acids. Germline values: CDR1 SGDLS, CDR2 YYNGEE. Complete variable domain (other parts from reference TRBV9 and TRBJ1-3): DSGVTQTPKHLITATGQRVTLRCSPRSGDLSVYWYQQSLDQGLQFLIQYYNGEERAKGNILERFSAQQFPDLHSELNLSSLELGDSALYFCASSSHRGGNTIYFGEGSWLTVV.

The chain carries TRBV7-3 and TRBJ2-2; D may be TRBD1 (6 bases). Germline CDR1 SGHTA, CDR2 FQGTGA. CDR3 length: 14 residues. V was cut by 5 bases and J by 1 base, with 8 bases left in between. CDR3 in DNA: TGTGCCAGCAGCGCGACAGGGAACACCGGGGAGCTGTTTTTT. Translating gives CASSATGNTGELFF.

This clone was found a few times. The CDR3, as DNA: TGTGCCAGCAACAGGGGAGGTACCGGGGAGCTGTTTTTT. Protein sequence: CASNRGGTGELFF. This chain joins TRBV2 and TRBJ2-2; D might be TRBD1 (7 bases). V was pared by 7 bases and J by 5 bases, with 11 bases between. The germline V gene encodes CDR1 SNHLY and CDR2 FYNNEI. The CDR3 consists of 13 residues.